This TCR beta chain originates from a study of early T cells in non-severe SARS-CoV-2 infection. Study as a whole: Unpaired chains resulted from sequencing bulk RNA of unsorted whole blood. Study observations and caveats: VDJdb-based annotation leaned toward anti-spike CD8 responses and missed private and CD4 specificities.

This clonotype showed up many times. Its antigen is as yet unknown. Unique molecular identifier tags were affixed to discrete cDNA molecules. TCRdb ran MiXCR on the 5' RACE reads and lists one entry per CDR3 protein. The sample shows approximately 40,000 distinct CDR3 sequences, about 6.5% of them seen only once. The V gene's germline CDR1 is SEHNR and CDR2 FQNEAQ (reference sequence). Trimming shortened V by 0 bases and J by 7 bases, and 6 bases separated the two germline ends. The CDR3 has 13 amino acids. This receptor was obtained from an adult who was a healthcare worker with PCR-confirmed SARS-CoV-2 infection or an uninfected control (not recorded which). The chain carries TRBV7-9 and TRBJ2-2, with unresolved D. The sample consisted of whole blood, taken at baseline. The CDR3 nucleotides are TGTGCCAGCAGCTTAGCACCTAGCGGGGAGCTGTTTTTT. Protein sequence: CASSLAPSGELFF.